This T cell receptor (beta chain) was recorded in a study of CD8 T cells in ankylosing spondylitis. For TCR beta, libraries came from quantitative 5'-RACE with molecular barcodes. In TCRdb, the 5' RACE reads were re-called with MiXCR into one record per CDR3 protein. The data contain around 250,000 distinct CDR3 sequences, roughly a tenth of them singletons. About this clonotype: The antigen is unknown.

Points from the study as a whole: Several of the motif variants were reported before in synovial fluid and blood from reactive arthritis. Ankylosing spondylitis blood appeared to be characterized by a TCR beta motif of several highly homologous variants.

This sequence was found in a male donor with ankylosing spondylitis or in good health (not recorded which). The sample comprised blood, either unsorted or a sorted T cell fraction (not recorded which).

The CDR3 nucleotides are TGTGCCAGCAGCTCGTCAGCGGGACCAGCTTACAATGAGCAGTTCTTC. Translating it yields CASSSSAGPAYNEQFF. This chain uses TRBV7-9 with TRBJ2-1, with 7 bases that match TRBD2. This CDR3 is built from 16 residues. Losses at the gene ends were 4 bases for V and 4 bases for J; bases not matched to a gene: 10. Germline V gene lookup returns CDR1 SEHNR and CDR2 FQNEAQ (reference sequence). The whole variable domain, filled in from reference TRBV7-9 and TRBJ2-1, reads DTGVSQNPRHKITKRGQNVTFRCDPISEHNRLYWYRQTLGQGPEFLTYFQNEAQLEKSRLLSDRFSAERPKGSFSTLEIQRTEQGDSAMYLCASSSSAGPAYNEQFFGPGTRLTVL.